The source of this TCR beta chain is a study of vaccination effects on CD4 cells after COVID-19. Study-wide background: Post-vaccine specimens were collected at a median of 72 days following the second dose.

The CDR3 covers 14 residues. Per the germline V gene, CDR1 is MRHNA and CDR2 is SNTAGT. The V end lost 7 bases, the J end lost 1 base, and 13 bases lay between the germline ends. Of note for this clone: Its target is not known.

Sequencing was preceded by expansion of antigen-specific CD4+ T cells with viral peptide pools in the ViraFEST assay. Culture proceeded for 10 days, and CD4+ T cells were then isolated. Participants received two doses of either the BNT162b2 or mRNA-1273 vaccine. Sequenced by immunoSEQ multiplex PCR; TCRdb stores in-frame clones only, minus some. The repertoire holds roughly 71,000 clones, with 81% as singletons. Study findings and constraints: Marked clonal contraction of infection- and vaccine-induced clones was seen late after vaccination.

The material sequenced was CD4+ T cells from PBMCs cultured with HCoV-229E spike peptides, taken after COVID-19 vaccination. The clonotype was recovered from a human donor who received a COVID-19 vaccine. This chain uses TRBV6-4 with TRBJ1-1; D is unclear. The CDR3 spells CASIYARKNTEAFF. Written as DNA, the CDR3 is TGTGCCAGCATCTACGCCCGGAAGAACACTGAAGCTTTCTTT.